The present TCR beta chain was sequenced within a study of T cells in Graves' hyperthyroidism and ophthalmopathy. The CDR3 is made up of 15 amino acids. Trimming removed 2 bases at V and 1 base at J, with 8 bases between. Amplification targeted TCR beta CDR3 regions from RNA transcripts. The HTBI primer set was used in a first-round RT-PCR of the TCR CDR3. Each CDR3 protein gets one entry after TCRdb re-called the multiplex PCR reads with MiXCR. The table has hundreds of thousands of distinct CDR3 sequences, around 16% seen once. This clonotype came up many times. The rearrangement links TRBV12-3 or TRBV12-4 to TRBJ2-2, with D uncertain. The TCR originated in a woman younger than 30 with Graves' hyperthyroidism. The sequenced material came from blood. CDR3 residues: CASSLYPGNTGELFF. The CDR3 region has the DNA TGTGCCAGCAGTTTATATCCAGGGAACACCGGGGAGCTGTTTTTT.